What follows is one TCR beta chain and its context. This sample was taken from a study of identical twins. Germline CDR1 SQVTM, CDR2 ANQGSEA. This CDR3 has 15 residues. The germline V and J ends were trimmed by 6 bases and 0 bases, with 15 bases remaining between them. TCRdb reprocessed the 5' RACE reads via MiXCR and lists one record per CDR3 protein. Of approximately 620,000 distinct CDR3 sequences listed, about 9.4% are singletons. This same sample was also part of a study on yellow fever vaccine responses in identical twins.

The receptor was derived from a woman aged 18-29 years in good health. The gene calls are TRBV29-1 and TRBJ2-1, with a weak D call TRBD2 (6 bases). Input material: PBMCs. The CDR3 sequence is CSVDPGESSYNEQFF. CDR3 bases: TGCAGCGTCGATCCGGGGGAAAGCTCCTACAATGAGCAGTTCTTC.